Shown below are 18 T cell receptor beta chains from a single sample sequenced in a study of blood T cells in healthy people across ages. Combining a sample-barcoded 5' primer with a J-beta primer mix, a second PCR ran for roughly 7 to 12 cycles. A single record per CDR3 protein comes from TCRdb applying MiXCR to the 5' RACE reads. The profile shows about 780,000 distinct CDR3 sequences, approximately 59% of them singletons. The source material was blood. These TCRs come from a man aged 30 to 45 in good health.

This chain connects TRBV10-3 to TRBJ1-2, with a tentative D call TRBD1 (6 bases). Germline values: CDR1 ENHRY, CDR2 SYGVKD. V gave up 2 bases and J gave up 0 bases, with 19 bases separating them. The CDR3 has 18 amino acids. For the CDR3, the DNA is TGTGCCATCAGTGAGGGCCCCGACAGGAGCTCCGCTAACTATGGCTACACCTTC. Translation gives CAISEGPDRSSANYGYTF.

This chain uses TRBV7-8 with TRBJ2-3; D gene ambiguous. Germline V gene lookup returns CDR1 SGHVS and CDR2 FQNEAQ. Trimming left V 6 bases short and J 0 bases short, with 16 bases between. The CDR3 totals 16 residues. CDR3 sequence (DNA): TGTGCCAGCAGGGCGAGGAGAGCATCTAGCACAGATACGCAGTATTTT. It codes for CASRARRASSTDTQYF.

V is TRBV7-9 and J is TRBJ2-7, with D tentatively TRBD2 (6 bases). V was trimmed by 6 bases and J by 0 bases, leaving 18 bases between them. From germline, CDR1 is SEHNR and CDR2 FQNEAQ (reference sequence). This CDR3 is built from 16 residues. As DNA, the CDR3 is TGTGCCAGCAGGAGTTCGGGACTCCCGAGCTCCTACGAGCAGTACTTC. Protein: CASRSSGLPSSYEQYF.

This clonotype appeared a single time. One end of the junction varies from germline; a read error may be responsible. The CDR3: CASIQATDSWSEQYF. CDR3 coding DNA: TGCGCCAGCATCCAGGCGACGGACAGTTGGTCCGAGCAGTACTTC. The rearrangement uses TRBV2 and TRBJ2-7, with D maybe TRBD1 (6 bases). CDR3 length: 15 amino acids. Germline CDR1 is SNHLY and CDR2 is FYNNEI.

The chain joins TRBV10-3 to TRBJ2-5, with D possibly being TRBD1 (6 bases). The DNA end lines up better with TRBJ2-7; the J call may be wrong. Germline CDR1 is ENHRY and CDR2 is SYGVKD. This CDR3 has 14 amino acids. The CDR3 loop reads CAISEVEGAYEQYF. CDR3 DNA sequence: TGTGCCATCAGTGAGGTAGAGGGGGCCTACGAGCAGTACTTC.

The chain is built from TRBV2 and TRBJ2-7; possible D gene TRBD1, 6 bases. This CDR3 contains 15 residues. Germline V gives CDR1 SNHLY, CDR2 FYNNEI. V was trimmed by 2 bases and J by 5 bases, leaving 16 bases between them. The CDR3 DNA sequence: TGTGCCAGCAGTGAAAAGTCAGGGGTGATGCACGAGCAGTACTTC. Amino acid sequence: CASSEKSGVMHEQYF. Filled out from reference TRBV2 and TRBJ2-7, the complete variable domain reads EPEVTQTPSHQVTQMGQEVILRCVPISNHLYFYWYRQILGQKVEFLVSFYNNEISEKSEIFDDQFSVERPDGSNFTLKIRSTKLEDSAMYFCASSEKSGVMHEQYFGPGTRLTVT.

This chain uses TRBV28 with TRBJ2-5, with 12 bases lining up with TRBD2. Germline CDR1 reads MDHEN; CDR2 reads SYDVKM. The ends lost 8 bases at V and 2 bases at J; junction bases unmatched: 9. The length of the CDR3 is 16 residues. The CDR3 region has the DNA TGTGCCAGCCCACCCCGACTAGCGGGGGATCAAGAGACCCAGTACTTC. It is translated as CASPPRLAGDQETQYF. The full variable domain, rest sourced from reference TRBV28 and TRBJ2-5, is DVKVTQSSRYLVKRTGEKVFLECVQDMDHENMFWYRQDPGLGLRLIYFSYDVKMKEKGDIPEGYSVSREKKERFSLILESASTNQTSMYLCASPPRLAGDQETQYFGPGTRLLVL.

This clonotype has a count of ten or more. This chain links TRBV20-1 with TRBJ2-1; 15 nucleotides agree with TRBD2. Germline V gene data show CDR1 as DFQATT and CDR2 as SNEGSKA (reference sequence). V lost 1 base to trimming and J lost 6 bases; unmatched junction nucleotides: 7. The CDR3 is 17 amino acids. The CDR3 is CSARAGLAGGKANEQFF. The CDR3 DNA reads as TGCAGTGCTAGAGCGGGACTAGCGGGGGGTAAAGCCAATGAGCAGTTCTTC.

V usage is TRBV9 and J usage is TRBJ1-1, with 9 bases aligning to TRBD1. CDR1 is SGDLS and CDR2 is YYNGEE in the germline V gene. The CDR3 extends over 15 amino acids. V lost 2 bases to trimming and J lost 1 base; unmatched junction nucleotides: 3. In DNA, the CDR3 is TGTGCCAGCAGCGTGGAGGGACAGGGGAACACTGAAGCTTTCTTT. This encodes CASSVEGQGNTEAFF.

The chain carries TRBV15 and TRBJ1-4, with D maybe TRBD1 (5 bases). Germline V gives CDR1 LNHNV, CDR2 YYDKDF (reference sequence). Trimming removed 2 bases from V and 7 bases from J, with 8 bases in between. The CDR3 totals 13 residues. The CDR3 reads CATSRQGGEKLFF. The CDR3 region has the DNA TGTGCCACCAGCAGACAGGGAGGTGAAAAACTGTTTTTT.

This clonotype came up a few times. The chain has TRBV4-2 and TRBJ2-7; TRBD2 matches 9 bases. This CDR3 comprises 16 residues. V shed 0 bases, J shed 0 bases, and the junction held 3 bases outside the gene matches. Germline V gene data show CDR1 as LGHNA and CDR2 as YNFKEQ. CDR3 nucleotide sequence: TGTGCCAGCAGCCAAGAACAAGCGGGGGGCTCCTACGAGCAGTACTTC. This gives the protein CASSQEQAGGSYEQYF.

The chain links TRBV6-5 to TRBJ1-2, with TRBD1 as a possible D gene (6 bases). CDR1 MNHEY and CDR2 SVGAGI come from the germline V gene. V lost 4 bases and J 2 bases, leaving 17 bases between the germline ends. The CDR3 consists of 16 residues. CDR3 amino acids: CASSSINVRGNYGYTF. CDR3 nucleotides: TGTGCCAGCAGTTCCATTAACGTGAGGGGGAACTATGGCTACACCTTC.

The chain uses TRBV2 and TRBJ2-4; D is unclear. Trimming cost V 0 bases and J 9 bases, with 18 bases left between them. The CDR3 is made up of 16 amino acids. Germline V lookup: CDR1 SNHLY, CDR2 FYNNEI. CDR3 loop: CASSEAPGRWRGIQYF. The CDR3 DNA reads TGTGCCAGCAGTGAAGCGCCCGGCAGGTGGAGAGGCATTCAGTACTTC. The complete variable domain, with remaining parts taken from reference TRBV2 and TRBJ2-4, reads EPEVTQTPSHQVTQMGQEVILRCVPISNHLYFYWYRQILGQKVEFLVSFYNNEISEKSEIFDDQFSVERPDGSNFTLKIRSTKLEDSAMYFCASSEAPGRWRGIQYFGAGTRLSVL.

The table lists this clonotype with a few counts. This chain connects TRBV20-1 to TRBJ2-7; D unclear. V lost 1 base and J 2 bases, leaving 6 bases between the germline ends. The CDR3 is 12 residues long. The germline V gene encodes CDR1 DFQATT and CDR2 SNEGSKA (reference sequence). CDR3 in amino acids: CSARGIAYEQYF. CDR3 sequence (DNA): TGCAGTGCTAGAGGGATAGCCTACGAGCAGTACTTC.

V usage is TRBV10-3 and J usage is TRBJ2-3, with 8 bases matching TRBD1. The germline CDR1 and CDR2 sequences are ENHRY and SYGVKD. This CDR3 has 16 amino acids. V lost 4 bases and J lost 3; bases outside the gene matches: 9. The CDR3 DNA reads TGTGCCATCAGTGGGACAGGGAGCGTAGAGACAGATACGCAGTATTTT. This sequence encodes CAISGTGSVETDTQYF.

This clonotype was seen more than once but under ten times. V usage is TRBV9 and J usage is TRBJ1-2; D possibly corresponds to TRBD1 (5 bases). V was cut by 1 base and J by 3 bases, with 10 bases left in between. CDR1 SGDLS and CDR2 YYNGEE come from the germline V gene. The CDR3 is 14 amino acids. The CDR3 nucleotides read TGTGCCAGCAGCGTACAGGGAATGGACTATGGCTACACCTTC. This translates into CASSVQGMDYGYTF.

The chain uses TRBV7-2 and TRBJ1-4; the match to TRBD1 covers 7 bases. Unmatched junction bases numbered 8, after V lost 4 bases and J lost 3 bases. The CDR3 is 16 amino acids. The germline CDR1 and CDR2 sequences are SGHTA and FQGNSA. In nucleotides, the CDR3 is TGTGCCAGCAGCTCACGACAGGGCCCCGCTAATGAAAAACTGTTTTTT. This encodes CASSSRQGPANEKLFF.

The chain links TRBV5-1 to TRBJ2-7; 11 bases map to TRBD2. The CDR3 spans 15 residues. Losses at the gene ends were 4 bases for V and 4 bases for J; bases not matched to a gene: 7. Germline CDR1 SGHRS, CDR2 YFSETQ. The CDR3 sequence: CASSPPLAGVYEQYF. The DNA for the CDR3 is TGCGCCAGCAGCCCCCCACTAGCGGGAGTATACGAGCAGTACTTC. Supplemented by reference TRBV5-1 and TRBJ2-7, the full variable domain reads KAGVTQTPRYLIKTRGQQVTLSCSPISGHRSVSWYQQTPGQGLQFLFEYFSETQRNKGNFPGRFSGRQFSNSRSEMNVSTLELGDSALYLCASSPPLAGVYEQYFGPGTRLTVT.